These T cell receptor beta chains were read from a single sample in a study of T cell responses to AZD1222 COVID-19 vaccine. Profiling relied on immunoSEQ multiplex PCR, and the TCRdb table lists in-frame clones only, not all of them. The table records about 130,000 clones, more than 80% of them present only once. Specimen: peripheral blood, collected on day 0 of AZD1222 vaccination. These receptors all stem from an adult in good health. CDR3s include the opening cysteine and the closing phenylalanine or tryptophan. The order of the fields is V gene, CDR3 protein.

>TRBV28
CASGGQVNTEAFF
>TRBV27
CASSWTASTDTQYF
>TRBV28
CASSSTSGMPPYEQYF
>TRBV27
CASRIGLAGRNEQFF
>TRBV5-1
CASSPRLSYNEQFF
>TRBV5-4
CASSYDRNAEAFF
>TRBV7-6
CASSLDGGTEAFF
>TRBV30
CAWSQGYGSEQYF
>TRBV29-1
CSVEEAAGGYNEQFF
>TRBV5-4
CASSFPRQGARNYGYTF
>TRBV12-3/TRBV12-4
CASSFNGGNTIYF
>TRBV15
CATSRDRGYEQYF
>TRBV6-5
CASGLWGATGELFF
>TRBV2
CASSGVMGDTQYF
>TRBV19
CASKSSGSSYNEQFF
>TRBV19
CASRSGLRETQYF
>TRBV5-1
CASRISGGTEAFF
>TRBV20-1
CSAGMNTEAFF
>TRBV27
CASSLYRQGEGYTF
>TRBV6-5
CASSLQGTEAFF
>TRBV2
CASSPGQGNQPQHF
>TRBV27
CASSLHPGGTQYF
>TRBV7-2
CASSLNSPPYEQYF
>TRBV5-6
CASSLPGVLEAFF
>TRBV3-1/TRBV3-2
CASSQDLTEKLFF
>TRBV6-5
CASSQTGLKGGYTF
>TRBV10-3
CAISDQRFSYNEQFF
>TRBV19
CASSIANLGQGLATTNEKLFF
>TRBV6-4
CASSPGTSGGYNEQFF
>TRBV4-3
CASSQELLAGASYEQYF
>TRBV18
CASSPRGLAGDEGTDTQYF
>TRBV10-3
CAISESGTEAFF
>TRBV19
CASSPTAGQAVSGNTIYF
>TRBV12-3/TRBV12-4
CASSSGFNQPQHF
>TRBV1
CTSDGREGAGELFF
>TRBV11-3
CASSSRGAGGSDTQYF
>TRBV2
CASSPGTGGPNQPQHF
>TRBV10-3
CAISESRRSYQPQHF
>TRBV11-2
CASSLFRRARGSIQETQYF
>TRBV4-2
CASSQDWPKPTEAFF
>TRBV30
CAWSEWSGSYNEQFF
>TRBV5-6
CASSLVDRVGTGELFF
>TRBV12-3/TRBV12-4
CASSLGGPQHF
>TRBV7-2
CASSFQGNIQYF
>TRBV6-1
CASSERGTVVNQPQHF
>TRBV3-1/TRBV3-2
CASSQDLPGQGASNYGYTF
>TRBV5-1
CASSLTSGNTEAFF
>TRBV11-1
CASSSTSTDTQYF